This T cell receptor beta chain was retrieved from a study of control samples from healthy donors and cancer patients (dated by TCRdb to the early 2020s). Points on this clone: No cognate antigen has been identified for it. One base away there is no much larger clone; base qualities are not given.

Library preparation employed the immunoSEQ multiplex PCR assay. What TCRdb holds here is the immuneACCESS table cut down to in-frame rearrangements. Part of the clones is not present; checked against another copy, under half of the missing clones reflect an unresolved V gene, and the others are unexplained. The sample table shows over 80,000 clones, and approximately 86% are seen once. More than 15% of the sample rests with the top ten. CDR1 and CDR2 were assigned from the germline V gene (reference sequence) as DFQATT and SNEGSKA. Measured from the cysteine to the phenylalanine, the CDR3 is 16 residues long. Only the CDR3 part of the read is kept: 48 bases, read in frame from the first base. V lost 3 bases and J lost 4 bases; the stretch between them is 19 bases long.

Input material: blood. In this chain, TRBV20-1 is recombined with TRBJ1-5; no D segment can be confidently identified. This TCR was sampled from a man between 25 and 39 years old in good health. CDR3 sequence: CSASSAIAGGNQPQHF. The DNA sequence follows: TGCAGTGCTAGTAGCGCTATCGCAGGTGGTAATCAGCCCCAGCATTTT.